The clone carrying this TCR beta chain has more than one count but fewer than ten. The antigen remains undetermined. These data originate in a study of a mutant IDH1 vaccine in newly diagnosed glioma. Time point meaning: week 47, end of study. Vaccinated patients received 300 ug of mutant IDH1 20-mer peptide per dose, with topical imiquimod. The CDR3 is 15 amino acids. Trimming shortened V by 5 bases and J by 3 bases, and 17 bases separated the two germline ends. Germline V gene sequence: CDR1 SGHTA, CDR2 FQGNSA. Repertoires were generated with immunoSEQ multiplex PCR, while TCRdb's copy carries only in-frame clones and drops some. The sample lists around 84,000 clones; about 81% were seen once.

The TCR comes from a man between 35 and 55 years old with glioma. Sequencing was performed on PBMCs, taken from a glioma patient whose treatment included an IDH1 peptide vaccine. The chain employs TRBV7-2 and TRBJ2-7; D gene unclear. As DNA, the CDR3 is TGTGCCAGCAGCCCAGACCGTGGGCAGTTCTACGAGCAGTACTTC. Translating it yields CASSPDRGQFYEQYF.